Listed here are 13 T cell receptor beta chains from one sample, sequenced in a study of shared clonotypes between healthy human individuals. This table comes from immunoSEQ multiplex PCR, and its TCRdb copy is limited to in-frame clones, with some not included. The sample lists millions of clones; 95% were seen once. The sample was naive CD4+ T cells sorted from blood. Subset of the sample: CD45RA+ positively selected. The receptor source for this set is a man younger than 30 in good health.

The CDR3 is CASSIPPSTNYNEQFF. The CDR3 DNA is TGTGCCAGTAGTATACCCCCCTCGACTAATTACAATGAGCAGTTCTTC. The chain uses TRBV19 and TRBJ2-1, with D possibly being TRBD2 (5 bases). The V end lost 2 bases, the J end lost 4 bases, and 15 bases lay between the germline ends. The germline CDR1 and CDR2 sequences are LNHDA and SQIVND (reference sequence). CDR3 length: 16 amino acids. Together with reference TRBV19 and TRBJ2-1, the CDR3 gives the full variable domain: DGGITQSPKYLFRKEGQNVTLSCEQNLNHDAMYWYRQDPGQGLRLIYYSQIVNDFQKGDIAEGYSVSREKKESFPLTVTSAQKNPTAFYLCASSIPPSTNYNEQFFGPGTRLTVL.

V and J are TRBV28 and TRBJ1-4, with D tentatively TRBD1 (6 bases). The CDR3 has 16 amino acids. The germline V gene encodes CDR1 MDHEN and CDR2 SYDVKM. V lost 4 bases to trimming and J lost 7 bases, with 19 bases between them. The CDR3 region is CASSSSPGAKGEKLFF. DNA for the CDR3: TGTGCCAGCAGTTCTTCCCCAGGGGCTAAAGGTGAAAAACTGTTTTTT.

The chain uses TRBV9 and TRBJ2-3; TRBD1 matches at 9 bases. CDR1 and CDR2 from the germline V gene are SGDLS and YYNGEE. This CDR3 is 16 amino acids long. V gave up 4 bases and J gave up 8 bases; unmatched junction bases: 14. The CDR3 bases are TGTGCCAGCAGCCCTAGTCCCGGGACAGGGACGGGTACGCAGTATTTT. It yields the protein CASSPSPGTGTGTQYF.

The V gene is TRBV4-1, the J gene TRBJ2-7; D might be TRBD1 (5 bases). Trimming removed 0 bases from V and 2 bases from J, with 14 bases in between. Germline-derived CDR1 and CDR2 are MGHRA and YSYEKL. The CDR3 loop spans 16 amino acids. The CDR3 nucleotides are TGCGCCAGCAGCCAAGAGCTGGAGCCAGGGCCCTACGAGCAGTACTTC. It specifies CASSQELEPGPYEQYF.

The chain combines TRBV7-9 with TRBJ1-6, with a tentative D call TRBD1 (5 bases). Germline lookup yields CDR1 SEHNR and CDR2 FQNEAQ (reference sequence). CDR3 size: 16 residues. Between the trimmed V and J ends, which lost 4 bases and 2 bases, there was a span of 12 bases. CDR3: CASSSAPTAYNSPLHF. The DNA of the CDR3 is TGTGCCAGCAGCTCGGCGCCGACAGCCTATAATTCACCCCTCCACTTT.

V gene TRBV1 combines with J gene TRBJ1-4. TRBV1 is a recognized pseudogene. This CDR3 contains 17 residues. CDR3 sequence (DNA): TGCACCAGCAGCGCGAAGGGGGGAATTGGGTTCGGTGAAAAACTGTTTTTT. As protein: CTSSAKGGIGFGEKLFF.

This clone was counted a single time. The chain carries TRBV7-2 and TRBJ2-7, with D maybe TRBD1 (6 bases). The germline V gene encodes CDR1 SGHTA and CDR2 FQGNSA. V lost 5 bases and J 4 bases, leaving 12 bases between the germline ends. This CDR3 is built from 13 residues. The CDR3 is CASSPRQDYEQYF. Written as DNA, the CDR3 is TGTGCCAGCAGCCCACGACAGGATTACGAGCAGTACTTC.

V and J are TRBV9 and TRBJ2-2; D is possibly TRBD2 (6 bases). From germline, CDR1 is SGDLS and CDR2 YYNGEE. The CDR3 is 16 residues long. The ends were cut back, 2 bases at V and 1 base at J, with 12 bases in the middle. CDR3 loop: CASSVIGGKNTGELFF. As DNA, the CDR3 is TGTGCCAGCAGCGTCATCGGAGGGAAGAACACCGGGGAGCTGTTTTTT.

V usage is TRBV11-2 and J usage is TRBJ1-2; D is possibly TRBD1 (5 bases). Germline V lookup: CDR1 SGHAT, CDR2 FQNNGV. The germline V and J ends were trimmed by 2 bases and 5 bases, with 12 bases remaining between them. The CDR3 length is 14 residues. The CDR3 nucleotides read TGTGCCAGCAGCTTACGGGGGTTTGGGTATGGCTACACCTTC. As protein: CASSLRGFGYGYTF.

The CDR3 region has the DNA TGTGCCTGGAGTGAGGGGGGGCTAGCGGGCTACGAGCAGTACTTC. Translation gives CAWSEGGLAGYEQYF. The V and J genes are TRBV30 and TRBJ2-7, with 8 bases aligning to TRBD2. This CDR3 is built from 15 residues. Germline V lookup: CDR1 GTSNPN, CDR2 SVGIG (reference sequence). J gave up 3 bases and V 1 base, and 8 bases lay outside the gene matches.

As concerns this clone: Other DNA sequences in this specimen translate into the identical CDR3. This rearrangement joins TRBV6-1 to TRBJ2-2; the D is unclear. V gave up 0 bases and J gave up 2 bases, with 4 bases separating them. The CDR3 extends over 14 amino acids. Germline CDR1 and CDR2: MNHNS and SASEGT. CDR3 nucleotides: TGTGCCAGCAGTGAAGCCCGTAACACCGGGGAGCTGTTTTTT. This gives the protein CASSEARNTGELFF.

The chain couples TRBV7-8 to TRBJ2-7; the match to TRBD2 covers 10 bases. This CDR3 is 16 amino acids long. CDR1 is SGHVS and CDR2 is FQNEAQ in the germline V gene. Trimming removed 7 bases from V and 2 bases from J; junction bases left unmatched: 11. DNA for the CDR3: TGTGCCAGCACCTTCGGGGGGCTAGCGGGGGCCTACGAGCAGTACTTC. Protein sequence: CASTFGGLAGAYEQYF.

This rearrangement joins TRBV11-2 to TRBJ1-2; 8 bases fit TRBD1. J was trimmed by 10 bases and V by 2 bases; bases with no gene match: 3. The CDR3 has 12 residues. CDR1 is SGHAT and CDR2 is FQNNGV in the germline V gene. The CDR3 DNA is TGTGCCAGCAGCTTACCAGGGGGCTACTACACCTTC. Translated: CASSLPGGYYTF.